These 16 T cell receptor beta chains came from one sample sequenced in a study of T cell changes during pregnancy in multiple sclerosis. Libraries were prepared by immunoSEQ multiplex PCR; TCRdb keeps only in-frame clonotypes and omits some of them. The sample has over 80,000 clones, 93% seen once. Sample: peripheral blood, taken in the third trimester of pregnancy. All receptors derive from a female donor in good health, enrolled as a control in a pregnancy study.

The chain joins TRBV28 to TRBJ1-5; D unresolved. V was cut by 6 bases and J by 1 base, with 10 bases left in between. CDR1 and CDR2 (germline): MDHEN, SYDVKM. CDR3 length: 14 residues. The CDR3 DNA reads as TGTGCCAGCAGCCTAACCTGGAGCAATCAGCCCCAGCATTTT. It encodes CASSLTWSNQPQHF.

The chain employs TRBV5-1 and TRBJ2-7; 9 bases match TRBD1. CDR1 SGHRS and CDR2 YFSETQ come from the germline V gene. The CDR3 length is 15 residues. Trimming cost V 4 bases and J 3 bases; bases outside gene matches: 8. The DNA for the CDR3 is TGCGCCAGCAGCCCGACCGGGACAGGGCACTACGAGCAGTACTTC. Amino acid sequence: CASSPTGTGHYEQYF.

This clone was found once. The rearrangement uses TRBV7-2 and TRBJ2-7; perhaps TRBD1 as D (8 bases). Trimming removed 4 bases from V and 2 bases from J, with 15 bases in between. This CDR3 contains 15 residues. The V gene's germline CDR1 is SGHTA and CDR2 FQGNSA. The CDR3 DNA is TGTGCCAGCAGCTGGGGAGGGACAGGCACCTACGAGCAGTACTTC. Translating gives CASSWGGTGTYEQYF.

V gene TRBV19 combines with J gene TRBJ2-2; tentative D call: TRBD2 (7 bases). This CDR3 contains 15 residues. Germline values: CDR1 LNHDA, CDR2 SQIVND (reference sequence). V lost 7 bases and J 6 bases, leaving 18 bases between the germline ends. This CDR3 is CASTPGGGAAGELFF. Here the CDR3 DNA reads TGTGCCAGTACCCCCGGTGGGGGGGCGGCCGGGGAGCTGTTTTTT.

The chain uses TRBV23-1 and TRBJ2-6, with TRBD1 matching 8 bases. TRBV23-1 is known as an ORF, though its function is uncertain. Losses at the gene ends were 0 bases for V and 1 base for J; bases not matched to a gene: 5. CDR3 length: 18 amino acids. The chain's CDR3 is CASSQSRGQVSGANVLTF. DNA of the CDR3: TGCGCCAGCAGTCAATCGAGGGGACAGGTGTCTGGGGCCAACGTCCTGACTTTC.

The chain combines TRBV7-6 with TRBJ2-1; D not certain. Germline V CDR1 and CDR2: SGHVS, FNYEAQ. This CDR3 spans 15 amino acids. V was cut by 1 base and J by 5 bases, with 12 bases left in between. The CDR3 DNA is TGTGCCAGCAGCTTAGGGTACAGAGACGACAATGAGCAGTTCTTC. This sequence encodes CASSLGYRDDNEQFF.

V usage is TRBV4-2 and J usage is TRBJ2-2; 8 bases map to TRBD2. Germline CDR1 LGHNA, CDR2 YNFKEQ. This CDR3 has 14 amino acids. The trim removed 8 bases at V and 4 bases at J, leaving 6 bases unmatched. CDR3 nucleotides: TGTGCCAGCGGGGGACTAGTGGGCACCGGGGAGCTGTTTTTT. Translation: CASGGLVGTGELFF.

The V call is TRBV6-5, the J call TRBJ1-1; D is possibly TRBD1 (6 bases). The germline CDR1 and CDR2 sequences are MNHEY and SVGAGI. This CDR3 region has 16 residues. Trimming left V 4 bases short and J 0 bases short, with 15 bases between. CDR3 residues: CASSSGQFIMNTEAFF. The CDR3 nucleotides read TGTGCCAGCAGTTCCGGACAGTTTATTATGAACACTGAAGCTTTCTTT.

The chain carries TRBV5-4 and TRBJ1-1; possibly TRBD1 for D (5 bases). Trimming took 1 base from V and 1 from J, leaving 8 bases between them. This CDR3 is built from 14 residues. The germline gives CDR1 SGHNT, CDR2 YYREEE (reference sequence). For the CDR3, the DNA is TGTGCCAGCAGCTTGTTTACAGGGAACACTGAAGCTTTCTTT. Amino acid sequence: CASSLFTGNTEAFF.

The V call is TRBV27, the J call TRBJ2-3; D might be TRBD2 (5 bases). This CDR3 has 16 residues. Trimming took off 4 bases at V and 5 bases at J, with 19 bases between the two ends. Germline CDR1 and CDR2: MNHEY and SMNVEV (reference sequence). CDR3 nucleotides: TGTGCCAGCAGTTCCCGGGTAGCGACAATGGGAGATACGCAGTATTTT. Residues: CASSSRVATMGDTQYF.

J is TRBJ1-5 and V is TRBV28, with a weak D call TRBD1 (5 bases). The germline V and J ends were trimmed by 5 bases and 6 bases, with 17 bases remaining between them. From germline, CDR1 is MDHEN and CDR2 SYDVKM. This CDR3 comprises 15 residues. Here the CDR3 reads CASSPGQGDSQPQHF. In DNA form, the CDR3 reads TGTGCCAGCAGTCCGGGGCAAGGGGACTCTCAGCCCCAGCATTTT.

This chain joins TRBV6-5 and TRBJ2-3, with D possibly matching TRBD2 (6 bases). V lost 6 bases to trimming and J lost 0 bases, with 10 bases between them. This CDR3 has 14 residues. CDR1 MNHEY and CDR2 SVGAGI come from the germline V gene. The CDR3 sequence: CASSRGGSTDTQYF. The CDR3 region has the DNA TGTGCCAGCAGCCGTGGGGGGAGCACAGATACGCAGTATTTT.

The J gene is TRBJ2-3, the V gene TRBV6-1, with D hard to call. The CDR3 runs 13 residues. Germline values: CDR1 MNHNS, CDR2 SASEGT. The V end was cut by 10 bases, the J end by 2 bases, with 13 bases between. CDR3 protein: CATKQLTTDTQYF. CDR3 DNA: TGTGCCACCAAACAGTTAACCACAGATACGCAGTATTTT.

The chain uses TRBV7-2 and TRBJ2-5; D might be TRBD2 (6 bases). The CDR3 totals 15 residues. Trimming stripped 5 bases from V and 0 bases from J, with 13 bases between. CDR1 and CDR2 (germline): SGHTA, FQGNSA. CDR3 protein: CASSPGLANQETQYF. CDR3 nucleotides: TGTGCCAGCAGCCCCGGCCTAGCGAACCAAGAGACCCAGTACTTC. Complete variable domain (other parts from reference TRBV7-2 and TRBJ2-5): GAGVSQSPSNKVTEKGKDVELRCDPISGHTALYWYRQSLGQGLEFLIYFQGNSAPDKSGLPSDRFSAERTGGSVSTLTIQRTQQEDSAVYLCASSPGLANQETQYFGPGTRLLVL.

This rearrangement joins TRBV28 to TRBJ1-3, with D uncertain. Germline CDR1 MDHEN, CDR2 SYDVKM. V gave up 2 bases and J gave up 3 bases, with 2 bases separating them. The CDR3 contains 12 residues. CDR3 protein: CASSLLGNTIYF. CDR3 bases: TGTGCCAGCAGTTTACTTGGAAACACCATATATTTT.

This sequence joins TRBV2 and TRBJ2-7; unclear D gene. CDR1 is SNHLY and CDR2 is FYNNEI in the germline V gene. This CDR3 is built from 15 residues. V was pared by 1 base and J by 3 bases, with 13 bases between. The CDR3 spells CASSEEAGSGYEQYF. CDR3 coding DNA: TGTGCCAGCAGTGAAGAGGCAGGCTCAGGCTACGAGCAGTACTTC.